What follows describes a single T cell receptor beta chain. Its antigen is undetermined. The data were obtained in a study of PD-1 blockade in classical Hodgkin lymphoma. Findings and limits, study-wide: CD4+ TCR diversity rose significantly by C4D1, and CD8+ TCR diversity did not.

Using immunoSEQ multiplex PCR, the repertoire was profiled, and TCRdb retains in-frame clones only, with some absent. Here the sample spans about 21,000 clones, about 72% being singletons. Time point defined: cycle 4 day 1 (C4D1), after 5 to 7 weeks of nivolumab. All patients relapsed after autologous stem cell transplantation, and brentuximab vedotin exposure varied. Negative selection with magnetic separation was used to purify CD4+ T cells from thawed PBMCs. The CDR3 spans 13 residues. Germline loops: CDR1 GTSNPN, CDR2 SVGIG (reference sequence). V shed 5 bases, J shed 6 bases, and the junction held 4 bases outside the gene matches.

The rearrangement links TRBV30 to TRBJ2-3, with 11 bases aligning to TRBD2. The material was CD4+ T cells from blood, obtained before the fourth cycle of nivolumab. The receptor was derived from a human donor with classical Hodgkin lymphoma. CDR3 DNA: TGTGCCTGGTCTAGCGGGGGGCGGGATACGCAGTATTTT. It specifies CAWSSGGRDTQYF.